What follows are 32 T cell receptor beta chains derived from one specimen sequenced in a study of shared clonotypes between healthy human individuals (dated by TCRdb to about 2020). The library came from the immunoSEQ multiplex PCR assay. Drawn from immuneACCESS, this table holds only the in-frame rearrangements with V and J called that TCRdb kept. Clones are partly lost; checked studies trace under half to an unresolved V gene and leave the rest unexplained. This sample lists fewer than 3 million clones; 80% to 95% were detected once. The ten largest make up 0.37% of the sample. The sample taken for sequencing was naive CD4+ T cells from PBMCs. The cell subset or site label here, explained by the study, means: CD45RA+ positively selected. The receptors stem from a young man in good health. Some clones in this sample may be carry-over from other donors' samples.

The CDR3 DNA sequence: TGCGCCAGCAGCCATGGACTCTCCTACGAGCAGTACTTC. Protein sequence: CASSHGLSYEQYF. The V and J genes are TRBV4-3 and TRBJ2-7; possible D gene TRBD2, 5 bases. This CDR3 contains 13 residues. V was shortened by 3 bases and J by 0 bases, with 6 bases between the two germline ends. The germline V gene has CDR1 LGHNA and CDR2 YSLEER.

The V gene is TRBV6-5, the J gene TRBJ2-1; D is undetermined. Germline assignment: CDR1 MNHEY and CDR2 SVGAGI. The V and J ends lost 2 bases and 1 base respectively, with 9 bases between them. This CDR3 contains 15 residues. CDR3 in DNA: TGTGCCAGCAGTTACAGGCCAGCTTCCTACAATGAGCAGTTCTTC. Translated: CASSYRPASYNEQFF.

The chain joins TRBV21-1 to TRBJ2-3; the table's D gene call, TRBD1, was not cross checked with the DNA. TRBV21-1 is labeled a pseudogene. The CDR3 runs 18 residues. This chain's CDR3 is CASSKGTGERRGTDTQYF. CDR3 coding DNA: TGTGCCAGCAGCAAAGGGACAGGGGAACGGCGCGGCACAGATACGCAGTATTTT.

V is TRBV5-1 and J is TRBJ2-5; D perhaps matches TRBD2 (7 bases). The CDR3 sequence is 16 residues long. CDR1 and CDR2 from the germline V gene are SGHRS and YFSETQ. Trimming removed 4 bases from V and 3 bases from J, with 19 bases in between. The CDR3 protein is CASSRLGAGAEETQYF. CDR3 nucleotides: TGCGCCAGCAGCCGGTTGGGGGCGGGAGCAGAAGAGACCCAGTACTTC.

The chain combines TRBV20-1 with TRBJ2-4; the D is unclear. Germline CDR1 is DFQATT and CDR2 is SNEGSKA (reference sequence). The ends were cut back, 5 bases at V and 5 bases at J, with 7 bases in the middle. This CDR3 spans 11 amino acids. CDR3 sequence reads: CSASTQNIQYF. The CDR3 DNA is TGCAGTGCTTCGACCCAAAACATTCAGTACTTC.

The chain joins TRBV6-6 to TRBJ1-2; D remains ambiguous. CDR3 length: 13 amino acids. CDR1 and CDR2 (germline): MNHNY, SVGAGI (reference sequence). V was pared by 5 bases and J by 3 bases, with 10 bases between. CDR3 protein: CASSARSDYGYTF. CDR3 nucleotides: TGTGCCAGCAGTGCACGCAGTGACTATGGCTACACCTTC.

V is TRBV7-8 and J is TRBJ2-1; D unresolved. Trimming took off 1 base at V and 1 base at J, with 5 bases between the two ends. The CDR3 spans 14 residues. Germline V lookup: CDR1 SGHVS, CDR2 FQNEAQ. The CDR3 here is CASSLVASYNEQFF. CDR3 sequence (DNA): TGTGCCAGCAGCTTAGTTGCTTCCTACAATGAGCAGTTCTTC.

The CDR3 nucleotides are TGTGCCAGCAGCCGGGAAAGGGGTCGCATTCAGTACTTC. It specifies CASSRERGRIQYF. The V and J genes are TRBV7-2 and TRBJ2-4, with D possibly called TRBD1 or TRBD2 (5 bases each). The germline V gene encodes CDR1 SGHTA and CDR2 FQGNSA. Deletions cut 5 bases from V and 9 bases from J, with 14 bases between. This CDR3 contains 13 residues.

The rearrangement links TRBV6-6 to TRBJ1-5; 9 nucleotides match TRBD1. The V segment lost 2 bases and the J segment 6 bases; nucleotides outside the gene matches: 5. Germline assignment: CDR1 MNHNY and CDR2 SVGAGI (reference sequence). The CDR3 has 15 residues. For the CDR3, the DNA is TGTGCCAGCAGTTACACCGGGACAGGGACTCAGCCCCAGCATTTT. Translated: CASSYTGTGTQPQHF.

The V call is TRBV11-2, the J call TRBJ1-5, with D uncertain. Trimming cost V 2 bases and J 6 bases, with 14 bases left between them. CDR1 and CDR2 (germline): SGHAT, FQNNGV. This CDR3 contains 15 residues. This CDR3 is CASSLKSPGSQPQHF. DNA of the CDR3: TGTGCCAGCAGCTTAAAGAGTCCGGGAAGTCAGCCCCAGCATTTT. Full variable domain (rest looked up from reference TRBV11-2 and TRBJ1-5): EAGVAQSPRYKIIEKRQSVAFWCNPISGHATLYWYQQILGQGPKLLIQFQNNGVVDDSQLPKDRFSAERLKGVDSTLKIQPAKLEDSAVYLCASSLKSPGSQPQHFGDGTRLSIL.

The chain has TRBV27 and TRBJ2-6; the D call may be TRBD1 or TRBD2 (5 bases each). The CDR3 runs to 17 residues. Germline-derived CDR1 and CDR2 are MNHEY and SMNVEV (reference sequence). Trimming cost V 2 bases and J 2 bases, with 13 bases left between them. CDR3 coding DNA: TGTGCCAGCAGTTTAACCGCCCGGGGCCCTGGGGCCAACGTCCTGACTTTC. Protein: CASSLTARGPGANVLTF.

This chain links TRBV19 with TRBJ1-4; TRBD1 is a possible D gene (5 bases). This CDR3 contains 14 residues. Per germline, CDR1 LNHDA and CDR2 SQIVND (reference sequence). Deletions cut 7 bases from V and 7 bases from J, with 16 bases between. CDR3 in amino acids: CASMVPGSSEKLFF. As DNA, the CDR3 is TGTGCCAGTATGGTCCCAGGGAGTAGTGAAAAACTGTTTTTT.

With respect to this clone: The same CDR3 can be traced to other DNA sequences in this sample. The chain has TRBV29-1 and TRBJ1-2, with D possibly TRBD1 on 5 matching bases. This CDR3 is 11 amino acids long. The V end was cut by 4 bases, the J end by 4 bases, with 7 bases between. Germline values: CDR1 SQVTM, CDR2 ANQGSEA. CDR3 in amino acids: CSVAGTYGYTF. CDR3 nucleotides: TGCAGCGTTGCAGGGACCTATGGCTACACCTTC.

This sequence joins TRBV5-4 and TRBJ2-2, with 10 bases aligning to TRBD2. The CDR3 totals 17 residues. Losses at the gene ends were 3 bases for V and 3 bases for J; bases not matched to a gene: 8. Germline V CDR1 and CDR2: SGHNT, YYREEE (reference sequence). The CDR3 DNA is TGTGCCAGCAGCTCATTAGCGGGAGGTTCGTACACCGGGGAGCTGTTTTTT. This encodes CASSSLAGGSYTGELFF.

Here the CDR3 DNA reads TGTGCCAGCAGCCCGGGCCGGGTAGGGGCCTACGAGCAGTACTTC. Protein product: CASSPGRVGAYEQYF. V and J are TRBV5-4 and TRBJ2-7; tentative D call: TRBD1 (5 bases). Germline V gene lookup returns CDR1 SGHNT and CDR2 YYREEE (reference sequence). There are 15 residues in the CDR3. Trimming left V 4 bases short and J 2 bases short, with 16 bases between.

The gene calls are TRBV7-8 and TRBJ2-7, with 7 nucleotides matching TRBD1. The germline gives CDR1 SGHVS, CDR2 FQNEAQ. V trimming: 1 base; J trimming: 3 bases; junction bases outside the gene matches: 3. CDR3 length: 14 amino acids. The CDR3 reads CASSLVGGNYEQYF. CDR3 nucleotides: TGTGCCAGCAGCTTAGTAGGGGGCAACTACGAGCAGTACTTC.

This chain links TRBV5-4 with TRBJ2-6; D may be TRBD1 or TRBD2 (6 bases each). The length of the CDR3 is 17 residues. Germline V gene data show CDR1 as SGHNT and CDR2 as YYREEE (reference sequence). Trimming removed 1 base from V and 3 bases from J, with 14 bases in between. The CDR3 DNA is TGTGCCAGCAGCTTGTTTATGGGGGGCGGTGGGGCCAACGTCCTGACTTTC. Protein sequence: CASSLFMGGGGANVLTF. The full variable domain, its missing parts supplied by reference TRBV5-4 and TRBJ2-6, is ETGVTQSPTHLIKTRGQQVTLRCSSQSGHNTVSWYQQALGQGPQFIFQYYREEENGRGNFPPRFSGLQFPNYSSELNVNALELDDSALYLCASSLFMGGGGANVLTFGAGSRLTVL.

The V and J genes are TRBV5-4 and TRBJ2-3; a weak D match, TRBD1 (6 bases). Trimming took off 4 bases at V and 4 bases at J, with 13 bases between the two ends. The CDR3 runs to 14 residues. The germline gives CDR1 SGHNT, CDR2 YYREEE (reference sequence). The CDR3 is CASSAPGHPDTQYF. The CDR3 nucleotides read TGTGCCAGCAGCGCCCCGGGACATCCAGATACGCAGTATTTT.

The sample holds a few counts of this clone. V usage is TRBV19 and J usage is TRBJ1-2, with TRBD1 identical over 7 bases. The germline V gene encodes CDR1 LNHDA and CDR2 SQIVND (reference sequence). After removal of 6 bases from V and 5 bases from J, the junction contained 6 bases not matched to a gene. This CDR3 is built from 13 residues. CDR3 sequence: CASSPDRFYGYTF. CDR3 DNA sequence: TGTGCCAGTAGCCCGGACAGGTTTTATGGCTACACCTTC.

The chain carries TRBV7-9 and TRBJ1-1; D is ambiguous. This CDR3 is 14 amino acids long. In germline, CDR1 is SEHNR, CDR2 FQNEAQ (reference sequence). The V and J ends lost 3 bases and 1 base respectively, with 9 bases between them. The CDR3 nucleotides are TGTGCCAGCAGCTTTTTGCCAGGGAACACTGAAGCTTTCTTT. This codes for CASSFLPGNTEAFF.

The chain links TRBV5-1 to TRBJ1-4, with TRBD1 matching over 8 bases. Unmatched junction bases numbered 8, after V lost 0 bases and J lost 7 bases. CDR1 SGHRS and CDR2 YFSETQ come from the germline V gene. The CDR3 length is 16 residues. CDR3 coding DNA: TGCGCCAGCAGCTTGGGCCAGGGGGCGCGTGGTGAAAAACTGTTTTTT. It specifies CASSLGQGARGEKLFF. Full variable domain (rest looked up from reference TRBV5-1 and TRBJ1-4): KAGVTQTPRYLIKTRGQQVTLSCSPISGHRSVSWYQQTPGQGLQFLFEYFSETQRNKGNFPGRFSGRQFSNSRSEMNVSTLELGDSALYLCASSLGQGARGEKLFFGSGTQLSVL.

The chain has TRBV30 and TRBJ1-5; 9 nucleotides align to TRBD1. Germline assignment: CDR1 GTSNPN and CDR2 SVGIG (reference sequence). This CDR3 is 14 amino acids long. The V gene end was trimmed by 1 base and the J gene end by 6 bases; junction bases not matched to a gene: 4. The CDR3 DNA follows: TGTGCCTGGAGTGGGGGACAGGGAATTCAGCCCCAGCATTTT. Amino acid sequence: CAWSGGQGIQPQHF.

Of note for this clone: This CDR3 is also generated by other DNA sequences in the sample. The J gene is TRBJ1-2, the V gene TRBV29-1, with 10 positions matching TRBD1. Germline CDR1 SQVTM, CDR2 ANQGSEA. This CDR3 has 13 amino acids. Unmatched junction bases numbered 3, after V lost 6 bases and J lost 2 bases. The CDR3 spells CSVPGQGNYGYTF. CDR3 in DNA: TGCAGCGTACCGGGACAGGGGAACTATGGCTACACCTTC.

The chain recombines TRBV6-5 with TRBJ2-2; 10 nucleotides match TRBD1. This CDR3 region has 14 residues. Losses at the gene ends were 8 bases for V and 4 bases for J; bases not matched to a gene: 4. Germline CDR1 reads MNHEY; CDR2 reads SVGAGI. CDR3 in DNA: TGTGCCAGCGGGACAGGGGTGGTCACCGGGGAGCTGTTTTTT. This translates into CASGTGVVTGELFF.

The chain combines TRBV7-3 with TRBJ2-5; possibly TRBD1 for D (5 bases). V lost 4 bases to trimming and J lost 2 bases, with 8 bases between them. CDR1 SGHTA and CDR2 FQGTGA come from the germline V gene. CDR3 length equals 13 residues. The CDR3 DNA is TGTGCCAGCAGCTCTGACAGACAAGAGACCCAGTACTTC. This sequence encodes CASSSDRQETQYF.

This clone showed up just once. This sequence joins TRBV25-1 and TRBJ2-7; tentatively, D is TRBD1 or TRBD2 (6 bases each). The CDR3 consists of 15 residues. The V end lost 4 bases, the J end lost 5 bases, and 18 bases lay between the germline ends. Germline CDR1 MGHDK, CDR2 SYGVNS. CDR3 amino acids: CASSATGKGGDEQYF. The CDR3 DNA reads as TGTGCCAGCAGTGCGACGGGGAAGGGGGGCGACGAGCAGTACTTC.

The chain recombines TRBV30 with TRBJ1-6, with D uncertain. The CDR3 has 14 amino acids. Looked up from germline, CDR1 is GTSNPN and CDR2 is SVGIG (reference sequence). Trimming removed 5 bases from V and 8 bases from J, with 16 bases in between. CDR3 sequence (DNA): TGTGCCTGGGAATCCCTCCCGGGTTATTCACCCCTCCACTTT. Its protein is CAWESLPGYSPLHF.

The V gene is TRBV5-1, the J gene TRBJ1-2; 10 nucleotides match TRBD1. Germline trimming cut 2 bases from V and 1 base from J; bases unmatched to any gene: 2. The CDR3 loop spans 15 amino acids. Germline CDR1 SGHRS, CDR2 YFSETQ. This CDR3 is CASSFRDRGNYGYTF. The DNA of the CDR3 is TGCGCCAGCAGCTTCCGGGACAGGGGTAACTATGGCTACACCTTC.

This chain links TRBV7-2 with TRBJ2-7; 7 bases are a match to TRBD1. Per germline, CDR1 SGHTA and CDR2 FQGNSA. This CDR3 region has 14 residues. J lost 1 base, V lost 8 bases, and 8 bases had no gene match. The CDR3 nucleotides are TGTGCCAGCGCCAGAAGGGGGCCATCCTACGAGCAGTACTTC. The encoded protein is CASARRGPSYEQYF.

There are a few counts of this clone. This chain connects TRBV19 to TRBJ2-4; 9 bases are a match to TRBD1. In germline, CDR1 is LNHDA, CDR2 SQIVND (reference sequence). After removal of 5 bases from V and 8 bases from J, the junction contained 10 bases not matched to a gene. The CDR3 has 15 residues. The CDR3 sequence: CASSPTRTGADIQYF. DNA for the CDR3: TGTGCCAGTAGTCCTACCCGGACAGGGGCGGACATTCAGTACTTC.

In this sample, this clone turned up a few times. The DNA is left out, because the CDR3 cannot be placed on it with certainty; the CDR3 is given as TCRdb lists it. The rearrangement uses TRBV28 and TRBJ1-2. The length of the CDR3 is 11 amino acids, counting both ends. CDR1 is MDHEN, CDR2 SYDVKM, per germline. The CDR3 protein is CASSFGAGYTF.

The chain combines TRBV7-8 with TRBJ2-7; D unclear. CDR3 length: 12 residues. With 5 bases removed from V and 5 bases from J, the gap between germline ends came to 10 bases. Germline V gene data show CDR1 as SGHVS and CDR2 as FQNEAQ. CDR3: CASSLTGDEQYF. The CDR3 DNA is TGTGCCAGCAGCCTGACGGGCGACGAGCAGTACTTC. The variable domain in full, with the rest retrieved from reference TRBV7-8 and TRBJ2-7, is GAGVSQSPRYKVAKRGQDVALRCDPISGHVSLFWYQQALGQGPEFLTYFQNEAQLDKSGLPSDRFFAERPEGSVSTLKIQRTQQEDSAVYLCASSLTGDEQYFGPGTRLTVT.